A selection of T cell receptor beta chains follows, all from one sample in a study of CD8 T cells in ankylosing spondylitis. A single record per CDR3 protein comes from TCRdb applying MiXCR to the 5' RACE reads. There are about 130,000 distinct CDR3 sequences in the sample; 9.3% occur only once, and approximately 3.3% lies in the top ten. Sequences were obtained from blood, either unsorted or a sorted T cell fraction (not recorded which). Receptors originate from a male donor with ankylosing spondylitis or in good health (not recorded which). Each CDR3 is given with its conserved first and last residue. A D gene is named only where the DNA matches it firmly. A clone size is listed for some rows: how often the clone was seen (once, few, many), or a class if it is expanded.

TRBD1 | many | TRBJ1-4 | TRBV27 | TGTGCCAGCAGGAGACAGGGGGCAGGAGAAAAACTGTTTTTT | CASRRQGAGEKLFF
TRBD2 | many | TRBJ2-7 | TRBV10-3 | TGTGCCATCAGCCGAATCGGGACTAGCGGGGCCTCCTACGAGCAGTACTTC | CAISRIGTSGASYEQYF
TRBD1 | many | TRBJ1-1 | TRBV5-1 | TGCGCCAGCAGCTCGGGGACAGGGGCTACTGAAGCTTTCTTT | CASSSGTGATEAFF
NA | many | TRBJ2-1 | TRBV7-4 | TGTGCCAGCAGCTGGTTACTTTTGGAGCAGTTCTTC | CASSWLLLEQFF
NA | many | TRBJ1-5 | TRBV7-8 | TGTGCCAGCAGCTCCAGCAGGGGAGTTAGCAATCAGCCCCAGCATTTT | CASSSSRGVSNQPQHF
TRBD2 | NA | TRBJ2-3 | TRBV12-3/TRBV12-4 | TGTGCCAGCAGTCCTCCCGGCGGGAGGAATACGCAGTATTTT | CASSPPGGRNTQYF
TRBD1 | NA | TRBJ2-1 | TRBV7-3 | TGTGCCACCAGCCAAGGGACAGTCGGTGAGCAGTTCTTC | CATSQGTVGEQFF
TRBD2 | NA | TRBJ2-1 | TRBV20-1 | TGCAGTGCTAGAGAGGCTAGCGGGAGGGCCTACAATGAGCAGTTCTTC | CSAREASGRAYNEQFF
TRBD1 | NA | TRBJ2-1 | TRBV20-1 | TGCAGTGTCGACCGGGACAGGGTTTTGGGTGAGCAGTTCTTC | CSVDRDRVLGEQFF
NA | NA | TRBJ1-4 | TRBV18 | TGTGCCAGCTCACCGACGGGACCGACAACTAATGAAAAACTGTTTTTT | CASSPTGPTTNEKLFF
TRBD1 | many | TRBJ1-2 | TRBV7-2 | TGTGCCAGCAGCTCGACAGGGGGCTGGGGCTACACCTTC | CASSSTGGWGYTF
NA | many | TRBJ2-1 | TRBV20-1 | TGCAGTGCTGTAGCCGTTATCTCCTACAATGAGCAGTTCTTC | CSAVAVISYNEQFF
NA | many | TRBJ2-2 | TRBV27 | TGTGCCAGCAGTTTATCGATTACTACCGGGGAGCTGTTTTTT | CASSLSITTGELFF
TRBD1 | NA | TRBJ2-1 | TRBV4-1 | TGCGCCAGCAGCCTCCGGGACAGCTCCTACAATGAGCAGTTCTTC | CASSLRDSSYNEQFF
TRBD1 | many | TRBJ1-2 | TRBV20-1 | TGCAGTGCCGGGACAGAAGCTAACTATGGCTACACCTTC | CSAGTEANYGYTF
TRBD2 | many | TRBJ2-7 | TRBV7-3 | TGTGCCAGCAGCTATGGACTAGCGGGAGCCTACGAGCAGTACTTC | CASSYGLAGAYEQYF